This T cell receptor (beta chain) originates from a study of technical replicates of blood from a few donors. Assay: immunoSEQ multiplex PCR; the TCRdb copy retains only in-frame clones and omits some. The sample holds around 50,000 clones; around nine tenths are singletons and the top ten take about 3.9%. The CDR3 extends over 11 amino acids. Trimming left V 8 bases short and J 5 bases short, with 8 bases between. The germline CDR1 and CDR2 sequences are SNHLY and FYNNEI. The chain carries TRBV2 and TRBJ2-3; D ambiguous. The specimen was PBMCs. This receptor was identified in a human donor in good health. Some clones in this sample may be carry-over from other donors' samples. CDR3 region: CASARRDTQYF. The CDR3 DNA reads TGTGCCAGCGCCCGTAGAGATACGCAGTATTTT. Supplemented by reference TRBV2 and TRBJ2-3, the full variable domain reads EPEVTQTPSHQVTQMGQEVILRCVPISNHLYFYWYRQILGQKVEFLVSFYNNEISEKSEIFDDQFSVERPDGSNFTLKIRSTKLEDSAMYFCASARRDTQYFGPGTRLTVL.